What follows are 13 T cell receptor beta chains derived from one specimen sequenced in a study of cytomegalovirus exposure and HLA in healthy donors (TCRdb year 2017). Libraries were made using the immunoSEQ multiplex PCR assay. A mixture of 60 forward primers for TCR Vbeta segments and 13 reverse primers for TCR Jbeta segments was used in the multiplex PCR. Not all clones reach the TCRdb copy of this immuneACCESS table, which keeps in-frame sequences only. Checked studies attribute under half of the gap to unresolved V genes and leave the rest unexplained. Here the sample has about 100,000 clones; about three quarters occur a single time. Of the sample, 6.5% to 9% is held by the ten largest clones. The sample was PBMCs. The receptors stem from a man aged 35 to 55 in good health and CMV-seropositive.

About this clone: In the same sample, other DNA sequences code for this CDR3. This chain uses TRBV28 with TRBJ2-7; the D is unclear. CDR1 is MDHEN and CDR2 is SYDVKM in the germline V gene. The CDR3 spans 11 residues. Trimming shortened V by 6 bases and J by 6 bases, and 9 bases separated the two germline ends. The CDR3 sequence is CASSLSSEQYF. The CDR3 coding sequence is TGTGCCAGCAGCCTCTCTTCCGAGCAGTACTTC.

The chain combines TRBV10-2 with TRBJ2-2; TRBD1 agrees at 8 bases. This CDR3 spans 14 amino acids. V was clipped by 8 bases and J by 5 bases; unmatched bases: 7. Per the germline V gene, CDR1 is WSHSY and CDR2 is SAAADI. CDR3 bases: TGCGCCAGCCAAAGGGACAGGAAGACCGGGGAGCTGTTTTTT. The encoded protein is CASQRDRKTGELFF.

In DNA, the CDR3 is TGCGCCAGCAGCTTGGTTAGCGGGGGGGCTAGCACAGATACGCAGTATTTT. It is translated as CASSLVSGGASTDTQYF. The chain couples TRBV5-1 to TRBJ2-3; the match to TRBD2 covers 11 bases. J lost 0 bases, V lost 0 bases, and 3 bases had no gene match. Germline-derived CDR1 and CDR2 are SGHRS and YFSETQ. The CDR3 is 17 amino acids.

The chain is built from TRBV5-1 and TRBJ2-5; 8 nucleotides match TRBD2. V lost 2 bases, J lost 5 bases, and 8 bases stayed unmatched. The CDR3 loop spans 15 amino acids. Germline V gene data show CDR1 as SGHRS and CDR2 as YFSETQ. CDR3 sequence: CASSFSGGPRETQYF. As DNA, the CDR3 is TGCGCCAGCAGCTTCTCGGGAGGGCCTCGGGAGACCCAGTACTTC. Full variable domain (remainder filled in from reference TRBV5-1 and TRBJ2-5): KAGVTQTPRYLIKTRGQQVTLSCSPISGHRSVSWYQQTPGQGLQFLFEYFSETQRNKGNFPGRFSGRQFSNSRSEMNVSTLELGDSALYLCASSFSGGPRETQYFGPGTRLLVL.

The chain couples TRBV14 to TRBJ1-2; D is possibly TRBD1 (6 bases). Germline CDR1 is SGHDN and CDR2 is FVKESK. The CDR3 covers 14 residues. The germline V and J ends were trimmed by 0 bases and 5 bases, with 10 bases remaining between them. The CDR3, as DNA: TGTGCCAGCAGCCAAGACTCCAGGGGATATGGCTACACCTTC. Its translation: CASSQDSRGYGYTF.

CDR3 region: CSVEFYSAGYTF. As DNA, the CDR3 is TGCAGCGTTGAGTTTTACAGTGCCGGCTACACCTTC. The chain couples TRBV29-1 to TRBJ1-2; D not resolved. Germline CDR1 is SQVTM and CDR2 is ANQGSEA. CDR3 length: 12 residues. Trimming took off 3 bases at V and 8 bases at J, with 13 bases between the two ends.

Only a few counts were recorded for this clone. CDR3 nucleotides: TGTGCCAGTCGAACAGGGGCTACTAATGAAAAACTGTTTTTT. Encoded protein: CASRTGATNEKLFF. This chain connects TRBV19 to TRBJ1-4; 7 positions agree with TRBD1. Trimming removed 8 bases from V and 2 bases from J; junction bases left unmatched: 5. The CDR3 consists of 14 residues. Germline V lookup: CDR1 LNHDA, CDR2 SQIVND (reference sequence).

V usage is TRBV5-8 and J usage is TRBJ1-5; tentative D call: TRBD1 (5 bases). The CDR3 is made up of 15 amino acids. Between the trimmed V and J ends, which lost 5 bases and 0 bases, there was a span of 12 bases. Germline CDR1 SGHTS, CDR2 YDEGEE. CDR3 residues: CASRVDTYSNQPQHF. The DNA of the CDR3 is TGTGCCAGCAGGGTGGACACATATAGCAATCAGCCCCAGCATTTT.

J is TRBJ2-1 and V is TRBV4-3; possible D gene TRBD2, 5 bases. V lost 0 bases to trimming and J lost 5 bases, with 11 bases between them. Germline V CDR1 and CDR2: LGHNA, YSLEER. CDR3 length: 15 residues. CDR3 loop: CASSQDLRGNNEQFF. The CDR3 bases are TGCGCCAGCAGCCAAGATCTCCGGGGAAACAATGAGCAGTTCTTC.

There are a few counts of this clone. This chain connects TRBV19 to TRBJ2-7, with D possibly being TRBD2 (5 bases). Trimming left V 3 bases short and J 2 bases short, with 8 bases between. Germline V gene lookup returns CDR1 LNHDA and CDR2 SQIVND (reference sequence). This CDR3 comprises 13 residues. In DNA, the CDR3 is TGTGCCAGTAGTATGCGGGCCACCTACGAGCAGTACTTC. Its translation: CASSMRATYEQYF.

This chain uses TRBV9 with TRBJ2-2; TRBD1 agrees at 8 bases. The CDR3 runs to 11 residues. In germline, CDR1 is SGDLS, CDR2 YYNGEE. V shed 3 bases and J 17 bases; nucleotides not matched to a gene: 6. CDR3 coding DNA: TGTGCCAGCAGCGCAGACAGGGGCTTATTTTTT. Residues: CASSADRGLFF.

The J gene is TRBJ2-3, the V gene TRBV27; possible D gene TRBD2, 7 bases. V lost 3 bases and J 3 bases, leaving 13 bases between the germline ends. Germline V CDR1 and CDR2: MNHEY, SMNVEV (reference sequence). The length of the CDR3 is 15 residues. CDR3 bases: TGTGCCAGCAGTTTTTGGGGGGGGCAGACAGATACGCAGTATTTT. It encodes CASSFWGGQTDTQYF.

The chain joins TRBV5-4 to TRBJ2-2; TRBD1 aligns across 12 bases. V lost 4 bases, J lost 6 bases, and 7 bases stayed unmatched. Germline V gives CDR1 SGHNT, CDR2 YYREEE (reference sequence). The CDR3 extends over 16 amino acids. The DNA of the CDR3 is TGTGCCAGCAGCGCAACTGGGACAGGGGGCGCCGGGGAGCTGTTTTTT. Amino acids: CASSATGTGGAGELFF.